This entry lists 21 T cell receptor beta chains sequenced from one sample in a study of blood T cell repertoires in COVID-19. The repertoire was sequenced with immunoSEQ multiplex PCR; TCRdb's copy has only in-frame clones and lacks some. Of about 89,000 clones in the sample, about 96% were seen once. What was sequenced was peripheral blood. The receptors shown here come from a human donor with active COVID-19. The donor label of this sample is uncertain.

The chain joins TRBV28 to TRBJ2-1; the match to TRBD2 covers 12 bases. This CDR3 is 19 amino acids long. J was trimmed by 7 bases and V by 6 bases; bases with no gene match: 19. The germline CDR1 and CDR2 sequences are MDHEN and SYDVKM. The CDR3 bases are TGTGCCAGCAGCACGGGGACTAGCGGGTTCACATCGGGATTTAATGAGCAGTTCTTC. Its protein product is CASSTGTSGFTSGFNEQFF.

J is TRBJ2-1 and V is TRBV29-1, with 10 bases identical to TRBD2. The CDR3 is 16 amino acids. Looked up from germline, CDR1 is SQVTM and CDR2 is ANQGSEA. Trimming at V came to 8 bases and at J to 9 bases, leaving 19 bases not matched to a gene. The CDR3 here is CSSEGSSGSSGGEQFF. CDR3 nucleotides: TGCAGCTCCGAGGGGTCTAGCGGGAGCTCTGGGGGTGAGCAGTTCTTC.

The table lists this clone with a count of one. The V gene is TRBV10-3, the J gene TRBJ2-3; TRBD2 is a possible D gene (5 bases). The germline V gene has CDR1 ENHRY and CDR2 SYGVKD. The CDR3 loop spans 12 amino acids. V lost 10 bases and J lost 6, with 14 bases in between. CDR3 sequence (DNA): TGTGCCACGCGCTCTTTAGCGGATACGCAGTATTTT. Its protein is CATRSLADTQYF.

The chain carries TRBV6-1 and TRBJ1-5; tentative D call: TRBD1 (6 bases). Germline CDR1 and CDR2: MNHNS and SASEGT. Trimming took 2 bases from V and 7 from J, leaving 9 bases between them. This CDR3 region has 13 residues. Here the CDR3 reads CASSENRVQPQHF. The DNA of the CDR3 is TGTGCCAGCAGTGAAAACAGGGTCCAGCCCCAGCATTTT.

The gene calls are TRBV2 and TRBJ2-7, with D maybe TRBD2 (5 bases). Germline values: CDR1 SNHLY, CDR2 FYNNEI. The CDR3 totals 10 residues. The V gene lost 4 bases and the J gene lost 8 bases, with 6 bases spanning the gap. The chain's CDR3 is CASSGGQQYF. DNA of the CDR3: TGTGCCAGCAGTGGAGGGCAGCAGTACTTC. Combining the CDR3 with reference TRBV2 and TRBJ2-7 gives the whole variable domain EPEVTQTPSHQVTQMGQEVILRCVPISNHLYFYWYRQILGQKVEFLVSFYNNEISEKSEIFDDQFSVERPDGSNFTLKIRSTKLEDSAMYFCASSGGQQYFGPGTRLTVT.

This clone was seen a single time. The rearrangement joins TRBV5-1 to TRBJ2-3; 7 bases are a match to TRBD1. Germline loops: CDR1 SGHRS, CDR2 YFSETQ. V dropped 1 base and J dropped 0; count of bases not matched to a gene: 5. The CDR3 has 16 amino acids. The CDR3 nucleotides are TGCGCCAGCAGCTTGAACAGGGGCCCTAGCACAGATACGCAGTATTTT. It encodes CASSLNRGPSTDTQYF.

The table lists this clone with a count of one. The V and J genes are TRBV7-9 and TRBJ2-7; maybe TRBD1 (5 bases). Germline V lookup: CDR1 SEHNR, CDR2 FQNEAQ (reference sequence). V was cut by 6 bases and J by 2 bases, with 11 bases left in between. The CDR3 covers 13 residues. The CDR3 protein is CASSQGLPYEQYF. The CDR3 DNA follows: TGTGCCAGCAGTCAGGGCCTCCCCTACGAGCAGTACTTC.

The chain links TRBV28 to TRBJ2-5, with TRBD2 matching 8 bases. CDR1 MDHEN and CDR2 SYDVKM come from the germline V gene. This CDR3 is 16 amino acids long. Unmatched junction bases numbered 12, after V lost 4 bases and J lost 5 bases. The CDR3 DNA sequence: TGTGCCAGCAGTTCCCCCCCCGGCGGGGGGCGGGAGACCCAGTACTTC. It codes for CASSSPPGGGRETQYF.

The gene calls are TRBV13 and TRBJ2-2; 9 positions agree with TRBD2. The CDR3 is 19 residues long. Germline lookup yields CDR1 PRHDT and CDR2 FYEKMQ (reference sequence). V lost 1 base to trimming and J lost 4 bases; unmatched junction nucleotides: 13. Written as DNA, the CDR3 is TGTGCCAGCAGCTTAGAGTTAAAGGCGGGGGGGCCGGCCACCGGGGAGCTGTTTTTT. This encodes CASSLELKAGGPATGELFF.

The genes are TRBV7-8 and TRBJ1-1; TRBD1 matches 12 bases. Germline CDR1 SGHVS, CDR2 FQNEAQ. The CDR3 contains 15 residues. J lost 10 bases, V lost 0 bases, and 6 bases had no gene match. CDR3 DNA: TGTGCCAGCAGCTTAGCGGGACAGGGGGCAGTCGGAGCTTTCTTT. It translates to CASSLAGQGAVGAFF.

The chain is built from TRBV11-2 and TRBJ2-1, with TRBD1 matching 7 bases. Germline CDR1 SGHAT, CDR2 FQNNGV. The trim removed 0 bases at V and 15 bases at J, leaving 14 bases unmatched. The CDR3 runs 15 residues. CDR3 sequence reads: CASSLEGDSVNRRFF. In DNA, the CDR3 is TGTGCCAGCAGCTTAGAAGGGGACAGCGTTAATCGGAGGTTCTTC.

The chain employs TRBV2 and TRBJ2-1; TRBD2 aligns across 8 bases. V trimming: 6 bases; J trimming: 9 bases; junction bases outside the gene matches: 10. The CDR3 loop spans 14 amino acids. The germline gives CDR1 SNHLY, CDR2 FYNNEI. CDR3 in DNA: TGTGCCAGCAGACCTGGGACTAGTTACGGTGAGCAGTTCTTC. It codes for CASRPGTSYGEQFF.

The rearrangement links TRBV19 to TRBJ2-7, with 12 positions matching TRBD2. The CDR3 is 16 residues long. From germline, CDR1 is LNHDA and CDR2 SQIVND (reference sequence). The V gene end was trimmed by 6 bases and the J gene end by 4 bases; junction bases not matched to a gene: 10. The CDR3 sequence is CASSITTSGRMYEQYF. As DNA, the CDR3 is TGTGCCAGTAGCATTACGACTAGCGGGAGAATGTACGAGCAGTACTTC. The variable domain in full, completed from reference TRBV19 and TRBJ2-7, reads DGGITQSPKYLFRKEGQNVTLSCEQNLNHDAMYWYRQDPGQGLRLIYYSQIVNDFQKGDIAEGYSVSREKKESFPLTVTSAQKNPTAFYLCASSITTSGRMYEQYFGPGTRLTVT.

The rearrangement uses TRBV9 and TRBJ1-1; D not certain. The germline V gene encodes CDR1 SGDLS and CDR2 YYNGEE. V was cut by 1 base and J by 2 bases, with 12 bases left in between. The CDR3 loop spans 15 amino acids. CDR3 bases: TGTGCCAGCAGCGTATCGGCAGGTTTTAACACTGAAGCTTTCTTT. This gives the protein CASSVSAGFNTEAFF.

The chain links TRBV9 to TRBJ2-2; the D is unclear. CDR1 is SGDLS and CDR2 is YYNGEE in the germline V gene. The CDR3 loop spans 15 amino acids. Trimming removed 0 bases at V and 4 bases at J, with 10 bases between. The CDR3 bases are TGTGCCAGCAGCGTAGGGCAGACTTTCACCGGGGAGCTGTTTTTT. Translated: CASSVGQTFTGELFF.

This chain uses TRBV6-5 with TRBJ2-5; D might be TRBD1 (5 bases). Germline lookup yields CDR1 MNHEY and CDR2 SVGAGI. The CDR3 covers 14 residues. V dropped 6 bases and J dropped 1 base, with 12 bases sitting between them. The CDR3 is CASSKRQTQETQYF. In nucleotides, the CDR3 is TGTGCCAGCAGCAAAAGACAGACCCAAGAGACCCAGTACTTC.

The chain combines TRBV6-1 with TRBJ1-3; TRBD1 is a possible D gene (6 bases). Germline CDR1 reads MNHNS; CDR2 reads SASEGT. With 4 bases removed from V and 0 bases from J, the gap between germline ends came to 13 bases. CDR3 size: 16 residues. For the CDR3, the DNA is TGTGCCAGCAGTGTGAACAGGGCCCTCTCTGGAAACACCATATATTTT. Translation: CASSVNRALSGNTIYF.

V usage is TRBV7-9 and J usage is TRBJ1-5; D not certain. This CDR3 spans 14 amino acids. V lost 4 bases, J lost 5 bases, and 12 bases lay in between. Germline CDR1 reads SEHNR; CDR2 reads FQNEAQ (reference sequence). For the CDR3, the DNA is TGTGCCAGCAGCTCGTCAGCGGGATATCAGCCCCAGCATTTT. Translation gives CASSSSAGYQPQHF.

The CDR3 bases are TGTGCCAGCAGCCAAACGACAGGAACCTACGAGCAGTACTTC. This gives the protein CASSQTTGTYEQYF. The gene calls are TRBV3-1 (or the pseudogene TRBV3-2) and TRBJ2-7, with D possibly being TRBD1 (6 bases). Germline V gives CDR1 LGHDT, CDR2 YNNKEL (reference sequence). This CDR3 is 14 amino acids long. V gave up 2 bases and J gave up 2 bases, with 10 bases separating them.

The V and J genes are TRBV7-2 and TRBJ1-1, with TRBD1 as a possible D gene (5 bases). CDR1 and CDR2 from the germline V gene are SGHTA and FQGNSA. The V end was cut by 3 bases, the J end by 4 bases, with 12 bases between. This CDR3 contains 14 residues. This CDR3 is CASSLGGSITEAFF. CDR3 DNA: TGTGCCAGCAGCTTGGGGGGGTCGATCACTGAAGCTTTCTTT.

The gene calls are TRBV6-4 and TRBJ2-1, with D maybe TRBD2 (5 bases). Germline-derived CDR1 and CDR2 are MRHNA and SNTAGT. CDR3 length: 13 amino acids. Trimming took off 8 bases at V and 1 base at J, with 9 bases between the two ends. CDR3 amino acids: CASASLSYNEQFF. CDR3 DNA: TGTGCCAGCGCTAGCCTATCCTACAATGAGCAGTTCTTC.